Described below is a single T cell receptor (beta chain) sequence and its context. Germline and junction disagree at one end, which may indicate a read error. Sample time point: before natalizumab initiation. The method was immunoSEQ multiplex PCR; TCRdb's version includes in-frame clones alone and lacks a portion of them. The table lists roughly 30,000 clones, approximately 90% of them singletons, with approximately 1% in the top ten. This entry belongs to a study of multiple sclerosis patients with progressive multifocal leukoencephalopathy. From germline, CDR1 is MNHEY and CDR2 SVGAGI. The CDR3 contains 15 residues.

The material sequenced was PBMCs. This clonotype originated in a human donor with multiple sclerosis. The chain employs TRBV6-5 and TRBJ1-6, with a tentative D call TRBD1 (6 bases). CDR3 amino acids: CASSYGGTYNSPPHF. CDR3 in DNA: TGTGCCAGCAGTTACGGGGGCACCTATAATTCACCCCCCCACTTT.